Listed here are 27 T cell receptor beta chains from one sample, sequenced in a study of OX40 agonist ivuxolimab in advanced cancers. Repertoires were generated with immunoSEQ multiplex PCR, while TCRdb's copy carries only in-frame clones and drops some. The table has around 84,000 clones, about 81% seen once; the top ten hold around 6.6%. Sequencing used CD4+ or CD8+ T cells sorted from blood, obtained in a trial of the OX40 agonist ivuxolimab. The source of these receptors is an adult with an advanced solid tumor such as melanoma, head and neck, liver or kidney cancer.

The DNA for the CDR3 is TGCGCCAGCAGCTTTGGGGGGCCGGACACTGAAGCTTTCTTT. Encoded protein: CASSFGGPDTEAFF. This chain joins TRBV5-1 and TRBJ1-1; weak D call: TRBD1 (6 bases). CDR1 and CDR2 (germline): SGHRS, YFSETQ. This CDR3 is 14 amino acids long. V shed 2 bases and J shed 3 bases, with 11 bases lying between them.

The rearrangement links TRBV14 to TRBJ1-2; 8 bases agree with TRBD1. V was pared by 4 bases and J by 4 bases, with 5 bases of the junction left unmatched. Germline CDR1 SGHDN, CDR2 FVKESK. The CDR3 runs 14 residues. The CDR3 region is CASSLGQGSYGYTF. The CDR3 nucleotides read TGTGCCAGCAGCCTCGGACAGGGATCCTATGGCTACACCTTC.

The chain uses TRBV14 and TRBJ2-1; 9 nucleotides line up with TRBD2. CDR3 size: 17 residues. The germline V gene has CDR1 SGHDN and CDR2 FVKESK. The junction had 7 bases not matched to a gene; V was cut back by 4 bases and J by 0 bases. CDR3 nucleotides: TGTGCCAGCAGCCCTCGATATAGCGGGAGCTCCTACAATGAGCAGTTCTTC. Protein: CASSPRYSGSSYNEQFF.

The chain couples TRBV7-2 to TRBJ2-5, with 15 bases matching TRBD2. V dropped 1 base and J dropped 5; count of bases not matched to a gene: 5. The CDR3 extends over 17 amino acids. Germline CDR1 and CDR2: SGHTA and FQGNSA. The CDR3 is CASSLEGTSGRWETQYF. Here the CDR3 DNA reads TGTGCCAGCAGCTTAGAAGGGACTAGCGGGAGGTGGGAGACCCAGTACTTC.

The V and J genes are TRBV5-1 and TRBJ2-1; D may match TRBD1 or TRBD2 (5 bases each). This CDR3 region has 15 residues. V lost 8 bases and J lost 0, with 15 bases in between. Germline CDR1 and CDR2: SGHRS and YFSETQ. In DNA form, the CDR3 reads TGCGCCAGTCGGCCGGGGCTTAGCTCCTACAATGAGCAGTTCTTC. It codes for CASRPGLSSYNEQFF.

The chain carries TRBV15 and TRBJ2-1; perhaps TRBD2 as D (5 bases). This CDR3 has 16 residues. V dropped 0 bases and J dropped 0 bases, with 9 bases sitting between them. Germline CDR1 LNHNV, CDR2 YYDKDF (reference sequence). The CDR3 sequence is CATSRDGSSSYNEQFF. The CDR3 DNA reads as TGTGCCACCAGCAGAGATGGGAGTAGCTCCTACAATGAGCAGTTCTTC.

The rearrangement uses TRBV5-4 and TRBJ1-6; possible D gene TRBD1, 5 bases. Trimming pared 6 bases from V and 8 bases from J, leaving 18 bases between. This CDR3 is 15 amino acids long. Germline lookup yields CDR1 SGHNT and CDR2 YYREEE (reference sequence). Here the CDR3 DNA reads TGTGCCAGCAAAGGGGAGTCGTCAGTTTATTCACCCCTCCACTTT. Amino acid sequence: CASKGESSVYSPLHF.

The genes are TRBV18 and TRBJ1-1; 7 bases map to TRBD1. CDR1 is KGHSH, CDR2 LQKENI, per germline. This CDR3 spans 15 amino acids. Germline trimming cut 3 bases from V and 0 bases from J; bases unmatched to any gene: 4. This CDR3 is CASSPSTGVNTEAFF. The CDR3 DNA is TGTGCCAGCTCACCTTCCACAGGGGTGAACACTGAAGCTTTCTTT.

This chain uses TRBV11-2 with TRBJ2-3; 7 nucleotides match TRBD1. The CDR3 consists of 15 residues. Losses at the gene ends were 6 bases for V and 1 base for J; bases not matched to a gene: 7. Germline values: CDR1 SGHAT, CDR2 FQNNGV. The CDR3 bases are TGTGCCAGCAGTCTCTTCCAGGGGGGCACAGATACGCAGTATTTT. Translation gives CASSLFQGGTDTQYF. The full variable domain, completed using reference TRBV11-2 and TRBJ2-3, is EAGVAQSPRYKIIEKRQSVAFWCNPISGHATLYWYQQILGQGPKLLIQFQNNGVVDDSQLPKDRFSAERLKGVDSTLKIQPAKLEDSAVYLCASSLFQGGTDTQYFGPGTRLTVL.

In its sample, this clone was seen a few times. The CDR3, as DNA: TGTGCCAGCCTTCCGGGTCCCACCGTGGCTAATGAAAAACTGTTTTTT. Translation: CASLPGPTVANEKLFF. V and J are TRBV28 and TRBJ1-4; D unclear. Trimming shortened V by 8 bases and J by 3 bases, and 19 bases separated the two germline ends. This CDR3 has 16 residues. Germline assignment: CDR1 MDHEN and CDR2 SYDVKM.

This chain uses TRBV2 with TRBJ1-1, with 7 bases aligning to TRBD1. Trimming cost V 6 bases and J 10 bases; bases outside gene matches: 11. The CDR3 runs 13 residues. In germline, CDR1 is SNHLY, CDR2 FYNNEI. Written as DNA, the CDR3 is TGTGCCAGCAGCCCCAGGGGGAAGGAGGGAGCTTTCTTT. Protein product: CASSPRGKEGAFF.

This chain uses TRBV27 with TRBJ1-1; D gene unclear. The CDR3 is 13 amino acids. Trimming removed 5 bases from V and 6 bases from J, with 13 bases in between. Germline CDR1 reads MNHEY; CDR2 reads SMNVEV (reference sequence). This CDR3 is CASSATNNAEAFF. Here the CDR3 DNA reads TGTGCCAGCAGTGCCACGAACAACGCTGAAGCTTTCTTT.

J is TRBJ2-4 and V is TRBV2; 13 nucleotides agree with TRBD2. The V gene end was trimmed by 6 bases and the J gene end by 2 bases; junction bases not matched to a gene: 10. From germline, CDR1 is SNHLY and CDR2 FYNNEI. This CDR3 is built from 18 residues. The CDR3 nucleotides read TGTGCCAGCAGGTCGACTAGCGGGGGGTCCAAGACCAAAAACATTCAGTACTTC. As protein: CASRSTSGGSKTKNIQYF.

The chain employs TRBV7-9 and TRBJ2-5; a weak D match, TRBD1 (6 bases). CDR3 size: 14 residues. V shed 5 bases and J shed 0 bases, with 10 bases lying between them. CDR1 is SEHNR, CDR2 FQNEAQ, per germline (reference sequence). CDR3: CASSADRNQETQYF. CDR3 nucleotides: TGTGCCAGCAGCGCCGACAGGAACCAAGAGACCCAGTACTTC.

This sequence joins TRBV7-9 and TRBJ1-1; 7 bases are a match to TRBD1. The CDR3 loop spans 13 amino acids. Germline assignment: CDR1 SEHNR and CDR2 FQNEAQ (reference sequence). The V segment lost 5 bases and the J segment 4 bases; nucleotides outside the gene matches: 4. CDR3 nucleotides: TGTGCCAGCAGCCGTACAGGGGCCACTGAAGCTTTCTTT. This translates into CASSRTGATEAFF.

The count of this clone is one. This chain uses TRBV6-5 with TRBJ2-5; TRBD2 matches 11 bases. Trimming removed 7 bases from V and 5 bases from J; junction bases left unmatched: 9. CDR1 is MNHEY and CDR2 is SVGAGI in the germline V gene. This CDR3 is built from 15 residues. The CDR3 spells CASNLSGRAVETQYF. CDR3 bases: TGTGCCAGCAACCTTAGCGGGAGGGCCGTCGAGACCCAGTACTTC.

The genes are TRBV27 and TRBJ2-5; 12 bases match TRBD2. CDR3 length equals 15 residues. With 8 bases clipped from V and 4 bases from J, the junction kept 8 bases outside the gene matches. Looked up from germline, CDR1 is MNHEY and CDR2 is SMNVEV (reference sequence). In nucleotides, the CDR3 is TGTGCCAGCTGGCCTTCGACTAGCGGGGGAGAGACCCAGTACTTC. Translated: CASWPSTSGGETQYF.

This clone occurred many times. CDR3 in DNA: TGCGCCAGCAGTCAGATCGGGACAGGCCGCGAGGGAGGCTACACCTTC. Its protein is CASSQIGTGREGGYTF. The V gene is TRBV4-1, the J gene TRBJ1-2; 8 bases fit TRBD1. The CDR3 contains 16 residues. V trimming: 6 bases; J trimming: 8 bases; junction bases outside the gene matches: 17. CDR1 MGHRA and CDR2 YSYEKL come from the germline V gene.

The chain employs TRBV7-8 and TRBJ1-3; unclear D gene. V lost 1 base and J 3 bases, leaving 10 bases between the germline ends. Germline assignment: CDR1 SGHVS and CDR2 FQNEAQ. This CDR3 comprises 15 residues. The CDR3 bases are TGTGCCAGCAGCTTAGGGAAGGGCAGTGGAAACACCATATATTTT. Translating gives CASSLGKGSGNTIYF.

The chain links TRBV5-1 to TRBJ2-7, with D perhaps matching TRBD1 (5 bases). The J call is in doubt because the DNA end fits TRBJ2-5 better. Germline V lookup: CDR1 SGHRS, CDR2 YFSETQ. The CDR3 has 15 residues. The CDR3 is CASSLGDRMGETQYF. For the CDR3, the DNA is TGCGCCAGCAGCTTGGGCGACAGAATGGGGGAGACCCAGTACTTC.

J is TRBJ1-1 and V is TRBV6-6, with 7 bases that match TRBD1. Trimming at V came to 0 bases and at J to 7 bases, leaving 5 bases not matched to a gene. The CDR3 runs to 14 residues. Germline V CDR1 and CDR2: MNHNY, SVGAGI (reference sequence). The CDR3 sequence is CASSYSKQGFEAFF. The CDR3 nucleotides are TGTGCCAGCAGTTACTCGAAACAGGGGTTTGAAGCTTTCTTT.

The chain carries TRBV18 and TRBJ1-2, with a tentative D call TRBD1 (6 bases). The V gene lost 5 bases and the J gene lost 7 bases, with 17 bases spanning the gap. The germline CDR1 and CDR2 sequences are KGHSH and LQKENI. The CDR3 has 14 amino acids. The CDR3 is CASSSRTGLGGYTF. The CDR3 bases are TGTGCCAGCTCAAGTCGTACAGGGTTAGGTGGCTACACCTTC.

This clone was observed a handful of times. The chain has TRBV6-4 and TRBJ2-1, with TRBD2 matching over 10 bases. Germline values: CDR1 MRHNA, CDR2 SNTAGT. The CDR3 loop spans 15 amino acids. Trimming cost V 4 bases and J 5 bases; bases outside gene matches: 5. The DNA of the CDR3 is TGTGCCAGCAGTGGGCTAGCGGGAGATAACAATGAGCAGTTCTTC. Translated, it gives CASSGLAGDNNEQFF.

V gene TRBV11-2 combines with J gene TRBJ1-6; no definite D call. Germline V gene sequence: CDR1 SGHAT, CDR2 FQNNGV. V lost 5 bases and J 7 bases, leaving 12 bases between the germline ends. The CDR3 spans 14 residues. The DNA of the CDR3 is TGTGCCAGCAGCCCTCCCTACCAGAATTCACCCCTCCACTTT. Translation: CASSPPYQNSPLHF. Drawing the rest from reference TRBV11-2 and TRBJ1-6, the complete variable domain is EAGVAQSPRYKIIEKRQSVAFWCNPISGHATLYWYQQILGQGPKLLIQFQNNGVVDDSQLPKDRFSAERLKGVDSTLKIQPAKLEDSAVYLCASSPPYQNSPLHFGNGTRLTVT.

The chain couples TRBV19 to TRBJ1-1; 9 bases agree with TRBD1. The trim removed 6 bases at V and 6 bases at J, leaving 8 bases unmatched. The germline V gene encodes CDR1 LNHDA and CDR2 SQIVND (reference sequence). This CDR3 is built from 14 residues. CDR3 nucleotides: TGTGCCAGTAGACCTACAGGGGGCAGTCCTGAAGCTTTCTTT. Its protein is CASRPTGGSPEAFF.

J is TRBJ1-5 and V is TRBV2; no reliable D call. The V and J ends lost 4 bases and 0 bases respectively, with 10 bases between them. The length of the CDR3 is 15 residues. Germline-derived CDR1 and CDR2 are SNHLY and FYNNEI. The CDR3 region is CASSAGRNSNQPQHF. CDR3 DNA sequence: TGTGCCAGCAGTGCGGGGAGGAATAGCAATCAGCCCCAGCATTTT.

The chain joins TRBV7-2 to TRBJ2-1; 8 bases align to TRBD1. Germline V gene data show CDR1 as SGHTA and CDR2 as FQGNSA. After removal of 5 bases from V and 4 bases from J, the junction contained 7 bases not matched to a gene. The CDR3 contains 15 residues. CDR3 sequence reads: CASSTGQGRYNEQFF. The CDR3 region has the DNA TGTGCCAGCAGCACCGGACAGGGTCGGTACAATGAGCAGTTCTTC. The full variable domain, its missing parts supplied by reference TRBV7-2 and TRBJ2-1, is GAGVSQSPSNKVTEKGKDVELRCDPISGHTALYWYRQSLGQGLEFLIYFQGNSAPDKSGLPSDRFSAERTGGSVSTLTIQRTQQEDSAVYLCASSTGQGRYNEQFFGPGTRLTVL.